These T cell receptor beta chains were read from a single sample in a study of T-cell memory formation after mild COVID-19. In TCRdb, the 5' RACE reads were re-called with MiXCR into one record per CDR3 protein. The sample shows about 290,000 distinct CDR3 sequences, roughly 15% of them seen only once. The sample comprised PBMCs or a T cell subset sorted from them (not recorded which). These receptors were collected from a man younger than 35 who had mild COVID-19 (a few samples of this study predate the infection). Cell type and time point are not known. Each CDR3 is given with its conserved first and last residue. The order of the fields is D gene, V gene, J gene, CDR3 protein. A D gene is named only where the DNA matches it firmly.

TRBD1	TRBV11-1	TRBJ2-2	CASSLAATGGRTGELFF
TRBD1	TRBV4-3	TRBJ2-7	CASSQEQGTGYLEQYF
-	TRBV18	TRBJ2-7	CASSKRQEGSYEQYF
TRBD1	TRBV11-2	TRBJ1-2	CASRNYRGEGYGYTF
TRBD1	TRBV14	TRBJ1-2	CASSQTGQGLSYTF
TRBD2	TRBV7-9	TRBJ2-4	CATSGGTQNIQYF
-	TRBV5-1	TRBJ2-3	CASSLETGSSTDTQYF
-	TRBV27	TRBJ2-7	CASSLRTQYEQYF
TRBD1	TRBV11-3	TRBJ2-2	CASSLQGADTGELFF
TRBD2	TRBV20-1	TRBJ2-5	CSARDLLAGGPFWETQYF
TRBD1	TRBV20-1	TRBJ2-3	CSARAQDRKDTQYF
TRBD1	TRBV7-6	TRBJ2-7	CASSRGQFHSSYEQYF
TRBD1	TRBV4-1	TRBJ1-1	CASSQVGGTGVGQAFF
-	TRBV6-5	TRBJ2-1	CASSDGSEQFF
-	TRBV9	TRBJ1-5	CASSVQGSQPQHF
TRBD2	TRBV4-2	TRBJ2-3	CASSLGRGEDTQYF
-	TRBV20-1	TRBJ1-2	CSGSDGSRNYGYTF
-	TRBV4-3	TRBJ2-1	CASSAGTARYNEQFF
TRBD1	TRBV12-3/TRBV12-4	TRBJ1-2	CASSWTGGFSNYGYTF
TRBD1	TRBV12-3/TRBV12-4	TRBJ1-1	CASSRDRRRAEAFF
-	TRBV4-3	TRBJ2-7	CASSLWTNTYEQYF
-	TRBV12-3/TRBV12-4	TRBJ2-3	CASSLTVDTQYF
-	TRBV7-6	TRBJ2-2	CASSGQLGGELFF
-	TRBV5-4	TRBJ2-3	CASSLPLLGTADTQYF
TRBD2	TRBV20-1	TRBJ2-1	CSASGLAGVMDNEQFF
-	TRBV4-3	TRBJ2-7	CASSQEKGVYEQYF
-	TRBV6-5	TRBJ2-3	CASTWTGGSTDTQYF
-	TRBV7-9	TRBJ2-1	CASSLVGTDIYNEQFF
-	TRBV15	TRBJ2-2	CATSRNPTANTGELFF
TRBD1	TRBV18	TRBJ1-6	CASSATGFDSPLHF
-	TRBV12-5	TRBJ2-7	CASGLTGLGEQYF
-	TRBV20-1	TRBJ1-1	CSAGRQGFMNTEAFF
-	TRBV6-2/TRBV6-3	TRBJ2-2	CASRKRLDLGPGELFF
-	TRBV6-5	TRBJ1-2	CASSWDMHGYTF
TRBD1	TRBV4-1	TRBJ2-1	CASSQDSGQGVGNEQFF
TRBD1	TRBV3-1	TRBJ2-5	CASSLAGTVPETQYF
-	TRBV27	TRBJ2-6	CASSFPGANVLTF
-	TRBV7-9	TRBJ2-7	CASSLALTPYEQYF
-	TRBV29-1	TRBJ2-1	CSVEGLPGHSPLGEQFF
-	TRBV3-1	TRBJ2-1	CASSQAPLDRPYNEQFF